A selection of T cell receptor beta chains follows, all from one sample in a study of blood T cell repertoires in COVID-19. Here immunoSEQ multiplex PCR was the method, and the copy in TCRdb shows in-frame clones only, minus some. The sample comprises 110,000 to 150,000 clones, more than 70% of which are singletons, and about 8% rests with the top ten. The sequenced sample consisted of peripheral blood. These receptor sequences come from a woman aged 55-70 years with acute or convalescent COVID-19. The CDR3 runs from the conserved cysteine through the conserved F or W. The order of the fields is D gene, V gene, J gene, CDR3 DNA, CDR3 protein. D genes are given only for firm matches.

D: -; V: TRBV6-1; J: TRBJ1-5; DNA: TGTGCCAGCAGTGAAGCGGGGACACGGGGTCAGCCCCAGCATTTT; CDR3: CASSEAGTRGQPQHF
D: -; V: TRBV28; J: TRBJ1-2; DNA: TGTGCCAGCAGGTCGCGGGGAGGGCCCTATGGCTACACCTTC; CDR3: CASRSRGGPYGYTF
D: -; V: TRBV7-3; J: TRBJ2-3; DNA: TGTGCCACAAGGGCGGGGCCCACAGATACGCAGTATTTT; CDR3: CATRAGPTDTQYF
D: -; V: TRBV5-5; J: TRBJ1-2; DNA: TGTGCCAGCAGCCTCGACAGAGCCTATGGCTACACCTTC; CDR3: CASSLDRAYGYTF
D: -; V: TRBV28; J: TRBJ2-1; DNA: TGTGCCAGCAGTTTCTTGGCAGGGAAGGTCAATGAGCAGTTCTTC; CDR3: CASSFLAGKVNEQFF
D: -; V: TRBV4-1; J: TRBJ2-7; DNA: TGCGCCAGCAGCCAGAAACAGGGATTCTCCTACGAGCAGTACTTC; CDR3: CASSQKQGFSYEQYF
D: TRBD1; V: TRBV15; J: TRBJ2-5; DNA: TGTGCCACCAGCAGAGATCCGGGACAGGCGACCTCAGAGTACTTC; CDR3: CATSRDPGQATSEYF
D: -; V: TRBV9; J: TRBJ1-2; DNA: TGTGCCAGCAGCGTAGACGGACTGGACTATGGCTACACCTTC; CDR3: CASSVDGLDYGYTF
D: TRBD2; V: TRBV10-1; J: TRBJ2-7; DNA: TGCGCCAGCAGTGAGTCCCGCATCGGACTAGCGGGGTGGGAGCAGTACTTC; CDR3: CASSESRIGLAGWEQYF
D: -; V: TRBV28; J: TRBJ2-3; DNA: TGTGCCAGCACCTCCACTTACGGTGTGTCTAGCACAGATACGCAGTATTTT; CDR3: CASTSTYGVSSTDTQYF
D: -; V: TRBV4-3; J: TRBJ1-2; DNA: TGCGCCAGCAGCCAAGTCGCAGGGGCGCCTGGCTACACCTTC; CDR3: CASSQVAGAPGYTF
D: -; V: TRBV3-1/TRBV3-2; J: TRBJ2-3; DNA: TGTGCCAGCAGCCCCCGACTAATGACAGATACGCAGTATTTT; CDR3: CASSPRLMTDTQYF
D: -; V: TRBV23-1; J: TRBJ1-1; DNA: TGCGCCAGCAGTGCGACGGGAAAAACTGAAGCTTTCTTT; CDR3: CASSATGKTEAFF
D: TRBD1; V: TRBV18; J: TRBJ2-4; DNA: TGTGCCAGCTCGCCCCAAAGGACAGGCACGGCCGATTTAGCCAAAAACATTCAGTACTTC; CDR3: CASSPQRTGTADLAKNIQYF
D: TRBD1; V: TRBV15; J: TRBJ2-7; DNA: TGTGCCACCAGCCCGGACAGGGTCTACGAGCAGTACTTC; CDR3: CATSPDRVYEQYF